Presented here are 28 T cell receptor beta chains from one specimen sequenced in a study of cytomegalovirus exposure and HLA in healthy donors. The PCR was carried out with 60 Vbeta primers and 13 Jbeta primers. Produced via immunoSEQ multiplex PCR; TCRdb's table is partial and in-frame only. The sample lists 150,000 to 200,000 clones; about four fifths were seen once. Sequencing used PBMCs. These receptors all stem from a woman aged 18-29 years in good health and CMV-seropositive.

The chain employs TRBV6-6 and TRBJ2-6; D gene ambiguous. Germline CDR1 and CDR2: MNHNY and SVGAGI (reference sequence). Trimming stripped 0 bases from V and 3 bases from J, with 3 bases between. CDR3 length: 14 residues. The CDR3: CASSYSSGANVLTF. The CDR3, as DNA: TGTGCCAGCAGTTACTCGAGTGGGGCCAACGTCCTGACTTTC.

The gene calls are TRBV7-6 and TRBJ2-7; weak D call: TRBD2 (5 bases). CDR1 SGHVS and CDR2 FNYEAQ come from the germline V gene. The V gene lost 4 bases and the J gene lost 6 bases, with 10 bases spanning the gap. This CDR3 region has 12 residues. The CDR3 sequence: CASSSIEGEQYF. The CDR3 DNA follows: TGTGCCAGCAGCTCCATCGAGGGCGAGCAGTACTTC.

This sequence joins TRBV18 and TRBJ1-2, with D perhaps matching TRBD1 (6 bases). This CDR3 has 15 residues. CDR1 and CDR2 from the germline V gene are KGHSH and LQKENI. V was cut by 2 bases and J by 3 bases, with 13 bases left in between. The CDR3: CASSPSGAGDYGYTF. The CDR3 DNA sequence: TGTGCCAGCTCACCATCGGGGGCGGGGGACTATGGCTACACCTTC.

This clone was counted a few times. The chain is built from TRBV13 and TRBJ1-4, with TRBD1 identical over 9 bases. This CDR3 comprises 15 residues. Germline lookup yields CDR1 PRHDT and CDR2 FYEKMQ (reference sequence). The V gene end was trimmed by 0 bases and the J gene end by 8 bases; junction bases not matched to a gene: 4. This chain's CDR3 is CASSLGGQGPEKLFF. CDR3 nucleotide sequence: TGTGCCAGCAGCTTAGGGGGACAGGGACCCGAAAAACTGTTTTTT.

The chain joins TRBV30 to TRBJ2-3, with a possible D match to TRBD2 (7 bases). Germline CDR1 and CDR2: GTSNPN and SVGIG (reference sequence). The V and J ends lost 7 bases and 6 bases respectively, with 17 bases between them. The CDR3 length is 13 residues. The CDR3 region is CAFYRGAMDTQYF. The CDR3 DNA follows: TGTGCCTTTTACCGGGGGGCAATGGATACGCAGTATTTT. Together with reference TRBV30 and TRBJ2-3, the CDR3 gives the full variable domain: SQTIHQWPATLVQPVGSPLSLECTVEGTSNPNLYWYRQAAGRGLQLLFYSVGIGQISSEVPQNLSASRPQDRQFILSSKKLLLSDSGFYLCAFYRGAMDTQYFGPGTRLTVL.

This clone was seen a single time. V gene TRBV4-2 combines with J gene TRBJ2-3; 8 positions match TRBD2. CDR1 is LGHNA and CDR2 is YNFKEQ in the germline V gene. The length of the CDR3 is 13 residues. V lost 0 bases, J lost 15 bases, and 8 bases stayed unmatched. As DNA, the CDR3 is TGTGCCAGCAGCCAAGACCGTAAGCGGGGGCAATATTTT. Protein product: CASSQDRKRGQYF.

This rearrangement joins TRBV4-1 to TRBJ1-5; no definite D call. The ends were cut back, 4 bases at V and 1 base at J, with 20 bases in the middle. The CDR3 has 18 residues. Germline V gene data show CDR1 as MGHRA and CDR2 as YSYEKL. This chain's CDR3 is CASSPRFPGGGSNQPQHF. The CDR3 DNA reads TGCGCCAGCAGCCCTCGCTTCCCGGGTGGAGGGAGCAATCAGCCCCAGCATTTT.

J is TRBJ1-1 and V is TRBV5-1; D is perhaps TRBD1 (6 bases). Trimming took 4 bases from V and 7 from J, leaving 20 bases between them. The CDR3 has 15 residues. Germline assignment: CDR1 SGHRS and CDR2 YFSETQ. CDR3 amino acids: CASSPQGLGAVEAFF. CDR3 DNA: TGCGCCAGCAGCCCCCAGGGGCTTGGGGCCGTTGAAGCTTTCTTT.

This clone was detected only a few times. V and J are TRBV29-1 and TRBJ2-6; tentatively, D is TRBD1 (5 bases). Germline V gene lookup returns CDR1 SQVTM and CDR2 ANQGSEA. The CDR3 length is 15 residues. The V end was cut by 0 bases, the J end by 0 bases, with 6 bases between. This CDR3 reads CSVEEGVSGANVLTF. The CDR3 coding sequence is TGCAGCGTTGAAGAAGGGGTCTCTGGGGCCAACGTCCTGACTTTC.

CDR3 nucleotide sequence: TGTGCCAGCAGCCGAGGACAGGGGAGTGCAACTAATGAAAAACTGTTTTTT. Its protein is CASSRGQGSATNEKLFF. The rearrangement links TRBV25-1 to TRBJ1-4, with 9 bases that match TRBD1. The V segment lost 6 bases and the J segment 0 bases; nucleotides outside the gene matches: 8. The CDR3 extends over 17 amino acids. Germline V gene data show CDR1 as MGHDK and CDR2 as SYGVNS.

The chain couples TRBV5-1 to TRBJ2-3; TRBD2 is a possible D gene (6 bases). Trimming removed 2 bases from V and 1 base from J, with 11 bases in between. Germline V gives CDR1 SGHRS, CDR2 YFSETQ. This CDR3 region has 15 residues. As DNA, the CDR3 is TGCGCCAGCAGCTTTCGGGCTAGCGGCACAGATACGCAGTATTTT. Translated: CASSFRASGTDTQYF. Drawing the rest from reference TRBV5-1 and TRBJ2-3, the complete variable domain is KAGVTQTPRYLIKTRGQQVTLSCSPISGHRSVSWYQQTPGQGLQFLFEYFSETQRNKGNFPGRFSGRQFSNSRSEMNVSTLELGDSALYLCASSFRASGTDTQYFGPGTRLTVL.

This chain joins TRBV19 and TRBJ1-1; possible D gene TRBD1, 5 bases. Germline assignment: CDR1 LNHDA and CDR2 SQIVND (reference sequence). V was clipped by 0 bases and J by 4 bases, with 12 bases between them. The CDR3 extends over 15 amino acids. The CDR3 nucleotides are TGTGCCAGTAGTATAGATGGCGGGGGACGCACTGAAGCTTTCTTT. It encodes CASSIDGGGRTEAFF.

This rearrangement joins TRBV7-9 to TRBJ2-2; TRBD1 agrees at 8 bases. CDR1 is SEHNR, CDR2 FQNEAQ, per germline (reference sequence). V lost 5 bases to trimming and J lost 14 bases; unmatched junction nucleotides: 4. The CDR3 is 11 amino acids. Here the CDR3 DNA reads TGTGCCAGCAGCCTCGGACAGGGACTGTTTTTT. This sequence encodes CASSLGQGLFF.

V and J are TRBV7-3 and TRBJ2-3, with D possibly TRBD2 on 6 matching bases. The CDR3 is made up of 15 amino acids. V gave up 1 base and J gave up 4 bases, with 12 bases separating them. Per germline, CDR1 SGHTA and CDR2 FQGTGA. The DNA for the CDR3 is TGTGCCAGCAGCTTAAGTACGGGGGATGCAGATACGCAGTATTTT. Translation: CASSLSTGDADTQYF.

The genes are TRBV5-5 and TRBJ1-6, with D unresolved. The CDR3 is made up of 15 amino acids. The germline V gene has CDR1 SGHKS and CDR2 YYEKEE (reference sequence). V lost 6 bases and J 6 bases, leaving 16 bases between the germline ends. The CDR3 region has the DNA TGTGCCAGCACCTTCATGGTAGCTTTTAATTCACCCCTCCACTTT. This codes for CASTFMVAFNSPLHF.

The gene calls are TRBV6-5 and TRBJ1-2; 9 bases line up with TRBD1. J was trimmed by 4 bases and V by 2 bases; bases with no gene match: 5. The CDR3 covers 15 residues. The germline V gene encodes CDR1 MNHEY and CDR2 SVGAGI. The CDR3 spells CASSYAGQGPYGYTF. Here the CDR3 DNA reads TGTGCCAGCAGTTACGCCGGACAGGGGCCCTATGGCTACACCTTC.

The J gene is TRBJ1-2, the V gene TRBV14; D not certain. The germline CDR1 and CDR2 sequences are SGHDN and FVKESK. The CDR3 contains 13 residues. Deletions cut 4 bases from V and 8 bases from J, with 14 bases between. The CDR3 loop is CASSPTGRTGYTF. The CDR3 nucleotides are TGTGCCAGCAGCCCGACGGGGAGGACGGGCTACACCTTC. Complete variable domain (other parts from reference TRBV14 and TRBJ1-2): EAGVTQFPSHSVIEKGQTVTLRCDPISGHDNLYWYRRVMGKEIKFLLHFVKESKQDESGMPNNRFLAERTGGTYSTLKVQPAELEDSGVYFCASSPTGRTGYTFGSGTRLTVV.

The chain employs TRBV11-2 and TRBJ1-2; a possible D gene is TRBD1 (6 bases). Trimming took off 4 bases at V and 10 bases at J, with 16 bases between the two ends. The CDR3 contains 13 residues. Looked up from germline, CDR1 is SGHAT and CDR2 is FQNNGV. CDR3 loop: CASSSRSEGVYTF. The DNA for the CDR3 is TGTGCCAGCAGCTCCCGGTCCGAGGGGGTCTACACCTTC. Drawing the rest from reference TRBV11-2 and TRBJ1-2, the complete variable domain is EAGVAQSPRYKIIEKRQSVAFWCNPISGHATLYWYQQILGQGPKLLIQFQNNGVVDDSQLPKDRFSAERLKGVDSTLKIQPAKLEDSAVYLCASSSRSEGVYTFGSGTRLTVV.

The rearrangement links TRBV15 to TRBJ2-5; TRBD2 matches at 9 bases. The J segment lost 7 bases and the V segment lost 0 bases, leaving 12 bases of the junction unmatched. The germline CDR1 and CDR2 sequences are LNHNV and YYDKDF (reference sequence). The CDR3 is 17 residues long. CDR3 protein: CATSRDRAGGPFGTQYF. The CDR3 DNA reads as TGTGCCACCAGCAGAGATAGGGCGGGGGGGCCGTTCGGGACCCAGTACTTC.

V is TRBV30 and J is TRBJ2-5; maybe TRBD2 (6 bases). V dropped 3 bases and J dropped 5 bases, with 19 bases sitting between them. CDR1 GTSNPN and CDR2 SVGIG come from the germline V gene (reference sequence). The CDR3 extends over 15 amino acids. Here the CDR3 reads CAWSLLARAGETQYF. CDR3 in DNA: TGTGCCTGGAGCCTCCTCGCCAGGGCGGGGGAGACCCAGTACTTC. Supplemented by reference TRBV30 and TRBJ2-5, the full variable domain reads SQTIHQWPATLVQPVGSPLSLECTVEGTSNPNLYWYRQAAGRGLQLLFYSVGIGQISSEVPQNLSASRPQDRQFILSSKKLLLSDSGFYLCAWSLLARAGETQYFGPGTRLLVL.

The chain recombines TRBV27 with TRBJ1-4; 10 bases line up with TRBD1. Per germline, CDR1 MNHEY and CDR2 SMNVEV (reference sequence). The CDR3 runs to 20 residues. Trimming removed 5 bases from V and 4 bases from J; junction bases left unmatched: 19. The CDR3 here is CASSPKGTGDRAPSNEKLFF. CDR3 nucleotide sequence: TGTGCCAGCAGTCCGAAGGGGACAGGGGACCGCGCCCCAAGTAATGAAAAACTGTTTTTT.

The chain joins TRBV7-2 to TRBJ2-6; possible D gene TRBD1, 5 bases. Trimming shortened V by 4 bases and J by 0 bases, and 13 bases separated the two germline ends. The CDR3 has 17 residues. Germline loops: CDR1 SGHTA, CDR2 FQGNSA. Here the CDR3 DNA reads TGTGCCAGCAGCTCGCAACCAGGGAACTCTGGGGCCAACGTCCTGACTTTC. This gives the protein CASSSQPGNSGANVLTF.

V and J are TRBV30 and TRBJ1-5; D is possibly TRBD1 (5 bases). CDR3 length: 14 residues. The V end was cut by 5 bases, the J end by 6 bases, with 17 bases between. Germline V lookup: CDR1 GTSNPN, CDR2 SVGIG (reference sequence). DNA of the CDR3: TGTGCCTGGGCGACAGAGCTCCAGGGTCAGCCCCAGCATTTT. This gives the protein CAWATELQGQPQHF.

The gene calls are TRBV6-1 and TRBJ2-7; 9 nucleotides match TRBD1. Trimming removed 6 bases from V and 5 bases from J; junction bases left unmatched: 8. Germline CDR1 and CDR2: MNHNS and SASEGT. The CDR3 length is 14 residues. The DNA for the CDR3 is TGTGCCAGCAGCCCTGACAGGGGGACTGACGAGCAGTACTTC. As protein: CASSPDRGTDEQYF.

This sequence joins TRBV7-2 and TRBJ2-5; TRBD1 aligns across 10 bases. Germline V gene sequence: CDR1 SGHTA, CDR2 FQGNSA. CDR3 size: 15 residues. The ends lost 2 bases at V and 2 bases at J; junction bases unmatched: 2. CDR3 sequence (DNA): TGTGCCAGCAGCTTATTGGGACAGGGGCAAGAGACCCAGTACTTC. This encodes CASSLLGQGQETQYF.

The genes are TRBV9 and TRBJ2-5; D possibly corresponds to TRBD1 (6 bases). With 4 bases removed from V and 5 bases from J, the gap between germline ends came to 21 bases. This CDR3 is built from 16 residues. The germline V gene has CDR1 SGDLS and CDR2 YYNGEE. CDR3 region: CASSRRGRTARETQYF. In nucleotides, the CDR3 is TGTGCCAGCAGCCGCCGAGGGCGGACAGCCAGGGAGACCCAGTACTTC.

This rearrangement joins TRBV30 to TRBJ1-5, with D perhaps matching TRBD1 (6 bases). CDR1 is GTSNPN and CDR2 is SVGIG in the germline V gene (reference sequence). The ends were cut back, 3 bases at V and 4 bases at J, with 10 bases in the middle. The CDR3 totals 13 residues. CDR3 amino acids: CAWRETGNQPQHF. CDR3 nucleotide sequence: TGTGCCTGGAGGGAAACAGGGAATCAGCCCCAGCATTTT.

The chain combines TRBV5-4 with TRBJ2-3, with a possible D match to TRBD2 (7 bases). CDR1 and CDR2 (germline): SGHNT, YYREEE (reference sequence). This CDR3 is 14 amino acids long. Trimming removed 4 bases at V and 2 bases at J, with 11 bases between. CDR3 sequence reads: CASSEGGYTDTQYF. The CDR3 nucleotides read TGTGCCAGCAGCGAGGGGGGGTACACAGATACGCAGTATTTT.